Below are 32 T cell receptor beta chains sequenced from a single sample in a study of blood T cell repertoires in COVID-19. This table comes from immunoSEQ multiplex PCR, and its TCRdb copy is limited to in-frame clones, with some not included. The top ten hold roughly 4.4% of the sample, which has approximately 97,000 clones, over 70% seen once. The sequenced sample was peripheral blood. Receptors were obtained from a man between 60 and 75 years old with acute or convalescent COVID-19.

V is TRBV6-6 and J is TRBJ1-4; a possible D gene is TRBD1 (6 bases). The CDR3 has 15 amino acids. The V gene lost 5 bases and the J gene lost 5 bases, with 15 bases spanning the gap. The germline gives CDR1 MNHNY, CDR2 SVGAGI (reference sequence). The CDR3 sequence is CASSPRQAENEKLFF. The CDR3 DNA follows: TGTGCCAGCAGTCCGCGACAGGCGGAGAATGAAAAACTGTTTTTT.

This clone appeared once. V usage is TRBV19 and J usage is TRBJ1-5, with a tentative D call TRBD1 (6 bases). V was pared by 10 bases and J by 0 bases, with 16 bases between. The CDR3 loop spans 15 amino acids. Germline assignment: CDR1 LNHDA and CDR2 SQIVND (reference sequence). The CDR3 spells CATKPSGDSNQPQHF. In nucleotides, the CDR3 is TGTGCCACAAAACCCTCAGGGGATAGCAATCAGCCCCAGCATTTT.

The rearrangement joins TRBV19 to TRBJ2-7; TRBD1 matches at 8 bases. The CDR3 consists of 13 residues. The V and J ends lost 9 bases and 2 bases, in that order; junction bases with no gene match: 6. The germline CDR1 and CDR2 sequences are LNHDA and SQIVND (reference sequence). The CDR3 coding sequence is TGTGCCAGCGCACAGGGGGAGACCTACGAGCAGTACTTC. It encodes CASAQGETYEQYF.

The CDR3 DNA reads as TGTGCCAGCAGCTCAGGAGGGACCGCCTATAATTCACCCCTCCACTTT. Translation: CASSSGGTAYNSPLHF. The chain is built from TRBV7-2 and TRBJ1-6, with TRBD1 as a possible D gene (5 bases). Germline values: CDR1 SGHTA, CDR2 FQGNSA. The CDR3 has 16 amino acids. Trimming took 4 bases from V and 2 from J, leaving 12 bases between them. Filled out from reference TRBV7-2 and TRBJ1-6, the complete variable domain reads GAGVSQSPSNKVTEKGKDVELRCDPISGHTALYWYRQSLGQGLEFLIYFQGNSAPDKSGLPSDRFSAERTGGSVSTLTIQRTQQEDSAVYLCASSSGGTAYNSPLHFGNGTRLTVT.

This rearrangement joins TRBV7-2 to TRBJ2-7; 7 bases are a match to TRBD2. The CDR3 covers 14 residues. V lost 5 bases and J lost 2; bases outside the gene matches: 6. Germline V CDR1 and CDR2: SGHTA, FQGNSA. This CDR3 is CASSKAGSPYEQYF. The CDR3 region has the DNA TGTGCCAGCAGCAAAGCGGGATCTCCCTACGAGCAGTACTTC.

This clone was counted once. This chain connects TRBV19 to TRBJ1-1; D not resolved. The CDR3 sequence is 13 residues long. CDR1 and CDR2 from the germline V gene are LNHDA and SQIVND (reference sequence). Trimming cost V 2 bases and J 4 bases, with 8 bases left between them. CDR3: CASSIFAGTEAFF. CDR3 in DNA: TGTGCCAGTAGTATATTTGCGGGCACTGAAGCTTTCTTT.

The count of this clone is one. The CDR3 DNA is TGTGCCAGCAGCTTAGGGCCCGGCACAGATACGCAGTATTTT. This sequence encodes CASSLGPGTDTQYF. The chain joins TRBV11-3 to TRBJ2-3; D is unclear. V was pared by 1 base and J by 1 base, with 6 bases between. CDR1 is SGHNT, CDR2 YENEEA, per germline. The CDR3 loop spans 14 amino acids.

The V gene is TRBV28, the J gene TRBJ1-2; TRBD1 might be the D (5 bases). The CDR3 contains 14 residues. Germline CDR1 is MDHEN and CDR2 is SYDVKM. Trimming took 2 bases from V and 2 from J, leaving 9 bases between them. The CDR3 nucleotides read TGTGCCAGCAGTTTACGGCAGGGAAACTATGGCTACACCTTC. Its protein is CASSLRQGNYGYTF.

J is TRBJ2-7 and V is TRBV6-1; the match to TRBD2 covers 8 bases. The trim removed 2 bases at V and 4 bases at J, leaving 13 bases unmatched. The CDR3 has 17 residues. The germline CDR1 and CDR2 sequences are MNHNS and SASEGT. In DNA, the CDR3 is TGTGCCAGCAGTGAACTTGTTAGCGGGACTTATCTTTACGAGCAGTACTTC. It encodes CASSELVSGTYLYEQYF.

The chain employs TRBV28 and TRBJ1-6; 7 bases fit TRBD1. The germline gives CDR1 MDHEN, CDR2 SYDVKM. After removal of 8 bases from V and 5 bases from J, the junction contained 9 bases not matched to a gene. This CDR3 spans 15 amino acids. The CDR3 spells CASSRPDRDNSPLHF. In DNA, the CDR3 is TGTGCCAGCTCCCGGCCCGACAGGGATAATTCACCCCTCCACTTT.

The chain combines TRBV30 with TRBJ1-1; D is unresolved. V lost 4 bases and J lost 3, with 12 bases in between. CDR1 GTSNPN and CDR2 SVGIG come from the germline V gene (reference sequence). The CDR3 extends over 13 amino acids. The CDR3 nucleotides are TGTGCCTGGAACGGAGGTGGACACACTGAAGCTTTCTTT. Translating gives CAWNGGGHTEAFF.

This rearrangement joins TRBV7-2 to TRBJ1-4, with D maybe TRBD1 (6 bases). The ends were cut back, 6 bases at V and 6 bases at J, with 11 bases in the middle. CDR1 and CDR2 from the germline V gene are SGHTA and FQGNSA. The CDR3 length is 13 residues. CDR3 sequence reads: CASRRDTYEKLFF. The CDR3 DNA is TGTGCCAGCAGAAGGGACACCTATGAAAAACTGTTTTTT. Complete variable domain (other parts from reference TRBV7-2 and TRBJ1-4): GAGVSQSPSNKVTEKGKDVELRCDPISGHTALYWYRQSLGQGLEFLIYFQGNSAPDKSGLPSDRFSAERTGGSVSTLTIQRTQQEDSAVYLCASRRDTYEKLFFGSGTQLSVL.

CDR3 in DNA: TGTGCCAGCGACAACATTCGGACAGGGGGAAGCTATGGCTACACCTTC. It encodes CASDNIRTGGSYGYTF. V is TRBV7-9 and J is TRBJ1-2, with 10 bases that match TRBD1. V lost 8 bases, J lost 4 bases, and 13 bases stayed unmatched. The CDR3 totals 16 residues. CDR1 SEHNR and CDR2 FQNEAQ come from the germline V gene (reference sequence).

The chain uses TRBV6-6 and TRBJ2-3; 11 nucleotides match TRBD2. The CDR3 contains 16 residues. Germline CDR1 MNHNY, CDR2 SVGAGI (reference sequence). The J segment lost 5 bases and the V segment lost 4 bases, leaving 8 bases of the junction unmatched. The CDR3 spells CASSSQLAGARDTQYF. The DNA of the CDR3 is TGTGCCAGCAGTTCCCAACTAGCGGGAGCTAGAGATACGCAGTATTTT.

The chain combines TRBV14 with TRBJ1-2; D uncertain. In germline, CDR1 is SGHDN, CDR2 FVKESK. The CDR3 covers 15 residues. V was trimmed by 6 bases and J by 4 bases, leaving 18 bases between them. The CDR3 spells CASRAKGSGIYGYTF. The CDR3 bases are TGTGCCAGCAGAGCAAAAGGGTCCGGGATCTATGGCTACACCTTC.

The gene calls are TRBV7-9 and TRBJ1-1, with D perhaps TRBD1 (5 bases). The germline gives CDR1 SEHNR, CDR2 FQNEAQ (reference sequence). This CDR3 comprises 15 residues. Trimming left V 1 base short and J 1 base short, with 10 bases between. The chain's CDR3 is CASSLGGAGNTEAFF. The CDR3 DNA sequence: TGTGCCAGCAGCTTAGGGGGCGCCGGGAACACTGAAGCTTTCTTT.

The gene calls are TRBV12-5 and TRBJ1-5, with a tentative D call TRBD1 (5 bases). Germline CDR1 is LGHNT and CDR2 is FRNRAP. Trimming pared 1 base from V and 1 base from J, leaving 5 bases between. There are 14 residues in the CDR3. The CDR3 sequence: CASGLAGSNQPQHF. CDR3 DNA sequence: TGTGCTAGTGGTTTGGCAGGGAGCAATCAGCCCCAGCATTTT.

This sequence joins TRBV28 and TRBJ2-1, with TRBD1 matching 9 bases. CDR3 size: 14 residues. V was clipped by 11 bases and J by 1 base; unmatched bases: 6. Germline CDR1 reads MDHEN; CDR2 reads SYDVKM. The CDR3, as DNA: TGTGCCTCCCAGGACAGGGGATCCTACAATGAGCAGTTCTTC. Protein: CASQDRGSYNEQFF.

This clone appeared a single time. The CDR3 bases are TGTGCCAGCAGCTTGGGGACAGCCGGGGATGAGCAGTTCTTC. It yields the protein CASSLGTAGDEQFF. The rearrangement uses TRBV5-6 and TRBJ2-1; a weak D match, TRBD1 (6 bases). V lost 0 bases, J lost 8 bases, and 12 bases lay in between. This CDR3 comprises 14 residues. The germline gives CDR1 SGHDT, CDR2 YYEEEE.

For the CDR3, the DNA is TGTGCCAGCAGCCCCGGGGGGCCAGCTTTCTTT. Its translation: CASSPGGPAFF. V usage is TRBV12-3 or TRBV12-4 and J usage is TRBJ1-1; the D gene is possibly TRBD1 (6 bases). Trimming shortened V by 6 bases and J by 10 bases, and 12 bases separated the two germline ends. The CDR3 runs to 11 residues.

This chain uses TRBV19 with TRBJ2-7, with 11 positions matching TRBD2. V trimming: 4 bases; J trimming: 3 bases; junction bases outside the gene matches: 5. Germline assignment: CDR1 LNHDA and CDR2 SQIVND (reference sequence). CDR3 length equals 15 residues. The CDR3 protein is CASSKTSGSHYEQYF. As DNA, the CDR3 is TGTGCCAGTAGTAAAACTAGCGGGAGTCACTACGAGCAGTACTTC.

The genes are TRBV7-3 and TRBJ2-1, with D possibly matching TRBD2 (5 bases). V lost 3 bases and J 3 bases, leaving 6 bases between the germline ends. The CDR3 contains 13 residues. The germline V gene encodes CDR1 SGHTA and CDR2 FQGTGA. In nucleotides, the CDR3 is TGTGCCAGCAGCTTTAGCGTCTACAATGAGCAGTTCTTC. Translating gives CASSFSVYNEQFF.

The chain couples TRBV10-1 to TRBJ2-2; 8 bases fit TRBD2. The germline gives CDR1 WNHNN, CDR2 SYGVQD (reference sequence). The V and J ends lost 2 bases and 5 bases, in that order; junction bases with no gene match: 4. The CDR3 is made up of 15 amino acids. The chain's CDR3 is CASSEGVAGTGELFF. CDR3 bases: TGCGCCAGCAGTGAGGGGGTAGCGGGGACCGGGGAGCTGTTTTTT.

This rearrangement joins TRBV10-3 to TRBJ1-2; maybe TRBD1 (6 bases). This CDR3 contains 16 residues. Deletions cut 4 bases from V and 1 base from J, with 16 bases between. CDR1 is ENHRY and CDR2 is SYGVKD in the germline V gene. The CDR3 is CAISGDRTDYNYGYTF. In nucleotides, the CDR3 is TGTGCCATCAGTGGCGACAGGACCGACTATAACTATGGCTACACCTTC.

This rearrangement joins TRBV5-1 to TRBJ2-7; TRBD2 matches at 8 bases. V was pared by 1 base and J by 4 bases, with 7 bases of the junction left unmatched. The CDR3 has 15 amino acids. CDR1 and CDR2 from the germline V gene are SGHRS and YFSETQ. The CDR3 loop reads CASSLTGTSIYEQYF. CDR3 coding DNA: TGCGCCAGCAGCTTGACCGGGACTAGTATTTACGAGCAGTACTTC. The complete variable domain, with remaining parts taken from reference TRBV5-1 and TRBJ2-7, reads KAGVTQTPRYLIKTRGQQVTLSCSPISGHRSVSWYQQTPGQGLQFLFEYFSETQRNKGNFPGRFSGRQFSNSRSEMNVSTLELGDSALYLCASSLTGTSIYEQYFGPGTRLTVT.

The CDR3 spells CASSPTQGLGEKLFF. CDR3 sequence (DNA): TGTGCCAGCAGTCCAACGCAGGGGCTAGGGGAAAAACTGTTTTTT. This chain uses TRBV6-4 with TRBJ1-4; D possibly corresponds to TRBD1 (6 bases). Trimming took 5 bases from V and 8 from J, leaving 18 bases between them. Per the germline V gene, CDR1 is MRHNA and CDR2 is SNTAGT. This CDR3 region has 15 residues.

CDR3 loop: CASSSGQGRSNQPQHF. The DNA of the CDR3 is TGTGCCAGCAGCTCAGGACAAGGCAGGAGCAATCAGCCCCAGCATTTT. V and J are TRBV5-6 and TRBJ1-5, with D tentatively TRBD1 (5 bases). The V end was cut by 3 bases, the J end by 1 base, with 14 bases between. Germline V gene lookup returns CDR1 SGHDT and CDR2 YYEEEE. CDR3 length: 16 amino acids. Using reference TRBV5-6 and TRBJ1-5 for the parts outside the CDR3, the full variable domain is DAGVTQSPTHLIKTRGQQVTLRCSPKSGHDTVSWYQQALGQGPQFIFQYYEEEERQRGNFPDRFSGHQFPNYSSELNVNALLLGDSALYLCASSSGQGRSNQPQHFGDGTRLSIL.

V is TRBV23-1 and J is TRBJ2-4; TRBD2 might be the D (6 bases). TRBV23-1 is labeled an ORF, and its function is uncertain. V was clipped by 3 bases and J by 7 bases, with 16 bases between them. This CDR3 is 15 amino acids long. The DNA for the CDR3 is TGCGCCAGCAGTCACCCGGGCCAGGGAGGTAACATTCAGTACTTC. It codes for CASSHPGQGGNIQYF.

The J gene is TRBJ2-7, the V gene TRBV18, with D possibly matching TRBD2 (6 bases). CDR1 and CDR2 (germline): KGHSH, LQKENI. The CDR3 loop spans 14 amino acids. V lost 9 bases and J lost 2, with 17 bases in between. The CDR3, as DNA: TGTGCCAGTCTGGGGACTCCAGGAACCTACGAGCAGTACTTC. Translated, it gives CASLGTPGTYEQYF.

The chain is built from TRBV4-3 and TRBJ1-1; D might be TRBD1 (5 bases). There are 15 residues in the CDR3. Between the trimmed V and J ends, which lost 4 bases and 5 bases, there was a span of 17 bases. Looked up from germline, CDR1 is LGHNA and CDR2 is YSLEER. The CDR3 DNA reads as TGCGCCAGCAGCCCCTCCGCAGGGATGAGGACTGAAGCTTTCTTT. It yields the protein CASSPSAGMRTEAFF.

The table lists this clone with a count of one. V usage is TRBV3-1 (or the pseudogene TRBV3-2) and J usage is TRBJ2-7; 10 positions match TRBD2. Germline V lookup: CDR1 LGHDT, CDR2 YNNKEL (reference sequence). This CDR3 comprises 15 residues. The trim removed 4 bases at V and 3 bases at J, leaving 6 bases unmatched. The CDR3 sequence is CASSRASGGGYEQYF. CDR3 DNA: TGTGCCAGCAGCCGGGCTAGCGGGGGAGGCTACGAGCAGTACTTC.

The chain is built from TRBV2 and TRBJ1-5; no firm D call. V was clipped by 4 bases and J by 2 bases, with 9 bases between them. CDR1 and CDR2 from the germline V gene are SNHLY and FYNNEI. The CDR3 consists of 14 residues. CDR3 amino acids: CASSAGWGNQPQHF. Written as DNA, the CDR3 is TGTGCCAGCAGTGCGGGGTGGGGCAATCAGCCCCAGCATTTT.